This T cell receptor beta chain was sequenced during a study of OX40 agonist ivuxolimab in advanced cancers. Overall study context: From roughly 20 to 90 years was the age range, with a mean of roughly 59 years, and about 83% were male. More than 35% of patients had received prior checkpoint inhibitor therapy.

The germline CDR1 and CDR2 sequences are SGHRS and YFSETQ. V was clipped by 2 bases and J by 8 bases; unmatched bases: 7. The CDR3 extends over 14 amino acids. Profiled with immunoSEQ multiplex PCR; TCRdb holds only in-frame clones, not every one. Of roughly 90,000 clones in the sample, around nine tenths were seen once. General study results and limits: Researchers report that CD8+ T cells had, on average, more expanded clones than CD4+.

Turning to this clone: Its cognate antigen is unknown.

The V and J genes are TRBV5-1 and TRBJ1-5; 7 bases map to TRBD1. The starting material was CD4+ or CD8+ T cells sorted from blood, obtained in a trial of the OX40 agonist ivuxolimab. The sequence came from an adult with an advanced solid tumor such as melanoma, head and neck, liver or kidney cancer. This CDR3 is CASSLGTGEKPQHF. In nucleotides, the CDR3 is TGCGCCAGCAGCTTAGGAACAGGGGAAAAGCCCCAGCATTTT.